This TCR beta chain was sequenced in a study of blood T cell repertoires in COVID-19. Study-wide background: COVID-19 samples from acute and convalescent phases originated in the United States, Italy and Spain. The cDNA or gDNA used as material had been derived from T cells, B-cell-depleted T cells, or PBMCs.

The V gene lost 1 base and the J gene lost 4 bases, with 15 bases spanning the gap. CDR3 length equals 16 residues. CDR1 is SGHTA and CDR2 is FQGNSA in the germline V gene. How the authors handled the data: Amplification of reference gene primers was used by the study to estimate nucleated cell counts. The protocol was immunoSEQ multiplex PCR, while the TCRdb copy is restricted to in-frame clones and leaves out a portion. The DNA was the basis for D and trimming; V, J and clone size are from that table. Among roughly 30,000 clones listed, approximately 79% were seen once. Sequenced material: peripheral blood. The receptor's source is a boy younger than 10 with active or convalescent COVID-19. The gene calls are TRBV7-2 and TRBJ2-3, with D possibly matching TRBD2 (6 bases). The CDR3 DNA follows: TGTGCCAGCAGCTTAGACTTTGAAGGGGAGGCAGATACGCAGTATTTT. Translating it yields CASSLDFEGEADTQYF. Full variable domain (remainder filled in from reference TRBV7-2 and TRBJ2-3): GAGVSQSPSNKVTEKGKDVELRCDPISGHTALYWYRQSLGQGLEFLIYFQGNSAPDKSGLPSDRFSAERTGGSVSTLTIQRTQQEDSAVYLCASSLDFEGEADTQYFGPGTRLTVL.